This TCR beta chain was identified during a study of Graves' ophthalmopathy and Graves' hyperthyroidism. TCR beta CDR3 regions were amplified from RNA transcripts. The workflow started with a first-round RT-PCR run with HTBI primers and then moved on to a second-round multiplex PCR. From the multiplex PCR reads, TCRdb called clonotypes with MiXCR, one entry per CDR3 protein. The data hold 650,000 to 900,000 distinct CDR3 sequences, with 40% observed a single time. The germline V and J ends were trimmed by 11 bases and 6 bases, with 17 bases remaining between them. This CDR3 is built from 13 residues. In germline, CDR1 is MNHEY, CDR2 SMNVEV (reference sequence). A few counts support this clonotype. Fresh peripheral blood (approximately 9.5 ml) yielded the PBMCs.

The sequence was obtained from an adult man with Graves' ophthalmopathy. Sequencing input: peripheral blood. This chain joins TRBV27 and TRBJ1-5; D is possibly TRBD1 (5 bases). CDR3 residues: CAAGDSSIQPQHF. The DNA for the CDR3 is TGTGCCGCCGGCGACAGTTCGATTCAGCCCCAGCATTTT.